The 19 T cell receptor beta chains below were found in one sample sequenced in a study of response to subunit inactivated influenza vaccine. One entry per CDR3 protein, called by TCRdb with MiXCR from the RT-PCR reads. This sample has almost 250,000 distinct CDR3 sequences, with more than 9% found just once. Source: non-naive T cells sorted from PBMCs, taken less than 15 days before vaccination. The receptors stem from a man in his forties or fifties who received an inactivated influenza vaccine.

Only a few counts were recorded for this clonotype. The CDR3 sequence is CATSEGGSHTDTQYF. The CDR3 DNA is TGTGCCACCAGTGAAGGGGGCAGCCACACAGATACGCAGTATTTT. V gene TRBV24-1 combines with J gene TRBJ2-3; 7 bases align to TRBD1. Unmatched junction bases numbered 5, after V lost 4 bases and J lost 2 bases. The CDR3 loop spans 15 amino acids. CDR1 is KGHDR and CDR2 is SFDVKD in the germline V gene.

This clonotype was observed a handful of times. V gene TRBV20-1 combines with J gene TRBJ2-3; 7 nucleotides agree with TRBD2. From germline, CDR1 is DFQATT and CDR2 SNEGSKA (reference sequence). The CDR3 covers 17 residues. V was clipped by 3 bases and J by 2 bases; unmatched bases: 14. In nucleotides, the CDR3 is TGCAGTGCTAGGCATAGCGGGCCTGCAAGAAACACAGATACGCAGTATTTT. Translation: CSARHSGPARNTDTQYF.

In this sample, this clonotype turned up many times. This sequence joins TRBV12-3 or TRBV12-4 and TRBJ2-7; D unclear. V lost 1 base to trimming and J lost 1 base, with 14 bases between them. The CDR3 totals 16 residues. The CDR3 DNA reads TGTGCCAGCAGTTTAGGGCCCAGCGTGGGGTCCTACGAGCAGTACTTC. This sequence encodes CASSLGPSVGSYEQYF.

The chain links TRBV4-1 to TRBJ2-5; 9 bases line up with TRBD2. With 1 base clipped from V and 5 bases from J, the junction kept 5 bases outside the gene matches. CDR3 length: 15 residues. Germline CDR1 is MGHRA and CDR2 is YSYEKL. CDR3: CASSQVTSGGETQYF. The CDR3 nucleotides read TGCGCCAGCAGCCAAGTAACAAGCGGGGGGGAGACCCAGTACTTC.

This clonotype occurred many times. The chain carries TRBV6-2 or TRBV6-3 and TRBJ1-5; maybe TRBD1 (5 bases). The CDR3 contains 15 residues. V gave up 10 bases and J gave up 2 bases, with 18 bases separating them. Germline loops: CDR1 MNHEY, CDR2 SVGEGT. The CDR3 loop reads CATAQAGKGNQPQHF. As DNA, the CDR3 is TGTGCCACAGCTCAGGCAGGGAAGGGCAATCAGCCCCAGCATTTT.

This clonotype was seen more than once but under ten times. Here the CDR3 DNA reads TGTGCCAGCAGCCCTCGGCAAAATGCCAATCAGCCCCAGCATTTT. Its protein is CASSPRQNANQPQHF. The gene calls are TRBV3-1 and TRBJ1-5, with D uncertain. Germline values: CDR1 LGHDT, CDR2 YNNKEL (reference sequence). V shed 4 bases and J shed 3 bases, with 13 bases lying between them. The CDR3 is made up of 15 amino acids.

There are a few counts of this clonotype. This chain uses TRBV27 with TRBJ2-7; the match to TRBD2 covers 7 bases. After removal of 3 bases from V and 0 bases from J, the junction contained 5 bases not matched to a gene. In germline, CDR1 is MNHEY, CDR2 SMNVEV (reference sequence). The CDR3 is made up of 15 amino acids. CDR3 sequence reads: CASSFGSGVSYEQYF. In DNA form, the CDR3 reads TGTGCCAGCAGTTTTGGGAGCGGGGTCTCCTACGAGCAGTACTTC.

The sample holds a few counts of this clonotype. V usage is TRBV20-1 and J usage is TRBJ2-7; D possibly corresponds to TRBD2 (6 bases). Germline values: CDR1 DFQATT, CDR2 SNEGSKA (reference sequence). With 0 bases removed from V and 2 bases from J, the gap between germline ends came to 11 bases. The CDR3 sequence is 14 residues long. CDR3 coding DNA: TGCAGTGCTAGAGATATAAGACTAGCCTACGAGCAGTACTTC. It specifies CSARDIRLAYEQYF.

This clonotype was detected ten times or more. The chain has TRBV7-6 and TRBJ2-1, with a tentative D call TRBD2 (5 bases). The CDR3 extends over 16 amino acids. Trimming shortened V by 2 bases and J by 0 bases, and 11 bases separated the two germline ends. Germline lookup yields CDR1 SGHVS and CDR2 FNYEAQ. As DNA, the CDR3 is TGTGCCAGCAGCTTACTAGCTCGAAGCTCCTACAATGAGCAGTTCTTC. This encodes CASSLLARSSYNEQFF.

This clonotype was counted only a few times. The chain has TRBV27 and TRBJ2-3; 11 bases agree with TRBD2. The CDR3 runs 18 residues. The germline V gene has CDR1 MNHEY and CDR2 SMNVEV (reference sequence). The J segment lost 4 bases and the V segment lost 3 bases, leaving 12 bases of the junction unmatched. The CDR3 protein is CASSLTASGGKPPDTQYF. As DNA, the CDR3 is TGTGCCAGCAGTTTGACAGCTAGCGGGGGGAAACCCCCAGATACGCAGTATTTT.

In this sample, this clonotype turned up a few times. V and J are TRBV7-8 and TRBJ2-1, with 9 bases matching TRBD1. Germline trimming cut 4 bases from V and 3 bases from J; bases unmatched to any gene: 4. The CDR3 has 15 amino acids. Germline values: CDR1 SGHVS, CDR2 FQNEAQ. In nucleotides, the CDR3 is TGTGCCAGCAGCTACGGGACAGGGTTCTACAATGAGCAGTTCTTC. Its translation: CASSYGTGFYNEQFF.

This clonotype was counted a few times. This chain uses TRBV20-1 with TRBJ2-3; D might be TRBD1 or TRBD2, each matching 5 bases. CDR1 and CDR2 from the germline V gene are DFQATT and SNEGSKA (reference sequence). The CDR3 runs 15 residues. V was pared by 4 bases and J by 2 bases, with 16 bases between. This CDR3 is CSATQGTANTDTQYF. The CDR3 DNA sequence: TGCAGTGCTACCCAAGGGACGGCGAACACAGATACGCAGTATTTT.

This clonotype was seen ten or more times. The rearrangement links TRBV12-3 or TRBV12-4 to TRBJ2-1; 12 nucleotides agree with TRBD2. The CDR3 covers 15 residues. Trimming removed 3 bases from V and 7 bases from J; junction bases left unmatched: 4. The CDR3 region is CASSFEGLAGNEQFF. The CDR3 DNA is TGTGCCAGCAGTTTCGAGGGACTAGCGGGTAATGAGCAGTTCTTC.

This clonotype has more than one count but fewer than ten. This sequence joins TRBV7-3 and TRBJ1-1; D uncertain. Deletions cut 8 bases from V and 0 bases from J, with 10 bases between. The CDR3 has 13 amino acids. CDR1 is SGHTA, CDR2 FQGTGA, per germline. The CDR3 sequence: CASGMGMNTEAFF. The CDR3 DNA sequence: TGTGCCAGCGGGATGGGAATGAACACTGAAGCTTTCTTT.

This clonotype has a count of ten or more. The chain uses TRBV2 and TRBJ2-5; D might be TRBD1 or TRBD2, each matching 5 bases. Germline lookup yields CDR1 SNHLY and CDR2 FYNNEI. The CDR3 contains 16 residues. V lost 2 bases, J lost 5 bases, and 18 bases lay in between. The CDR3, as DNA: TGTGCCAGCAGTGAAAATCCGCCAGGGAGAGGGGAGACCCAGTACTTC. Protein: CASSENPPGRGETQYF. The whole variable domain, filled in from reference TRBV2 and TRBJ2-5, reads EPEVTQTPSHQVTQMGQEVILRCVPISNHLYFYWYRQILGQKVEFLVSFYNNEISEKSEIFDDQFSVERPDGSNFTLKIRSTKLEDSAMYFCASSENPPGRGETQYFGPGTRLLVL.

The CDR3 region has the DNA TGTGCCAGCAGCCCGGCCGGGGGCGACGGAAACACCATATATTTT. Encoded protein: CASSPAGGDGNTIYF. The genes are TRBV14 and TRBJ1-3; TRBD1 might be the D (6 bases). Looked up from germline, CDR1 is SGHDN and CDR2 is FVKESK. CDR3 length equals 15 residues. Trimming left V 4 bases short and J 4 bases short, with 14 bases between.

This clonotype was observed a handful of times. The chain couples TRBV19 to TRBJ2-6; 8 bases agree with TRBD1. Germline CDR1 and CDR2: LNHDA and SQIVND (reference sequence). Unmatched junction bases numbered 7, after V lost 2 bases and J lost 4 bases. The CDR3 totals 17 residues. The CDR3 DNA follows: TGTGCCAGTAGTATACTGCAGGGGGCGCGGGGGGCCAACGTCCTGACTTTC. It translates to CASSILQGARGANVLTF.

At least ten counts were recorded for this clonotype. This rearrangement joins TRBV29-1 to TRBJ2-1; the D gene is possibly TRBD2 (6 bases). CDR3 length: 14 residues. The germline V and J ends were trimmed by 0 bases and 15 bases, with 21 bases remaining between them. From germline, CDR1 is SQVTM and CDR2 ANQGSEA. This CDR3 is CSVEDPKLAQYRFF. The CDR3 nucleotides are TGCAGCGTTGAAGATCCTAAACTAGCTCAGTACCGGTTCTTC.

This clonotype was seen a few times. This rearrangement joins TRBV18 to TRBJ2-2, with D perhaps TRBD1 (5 bases). There are 15 residues in the CDR3. Trimming cost V 6 bases and J 1 base, with 12 bases left between them. Germline assignment: CDR1 KGHSH and CDR2 LQKENI. The CDR3 region has the DNA TGTGCCAGCTCGCAAAATCAGGGGAACACCGGGGAGCTGTTTTTT. Encoded protein: CASSQNQGNTGELFF.